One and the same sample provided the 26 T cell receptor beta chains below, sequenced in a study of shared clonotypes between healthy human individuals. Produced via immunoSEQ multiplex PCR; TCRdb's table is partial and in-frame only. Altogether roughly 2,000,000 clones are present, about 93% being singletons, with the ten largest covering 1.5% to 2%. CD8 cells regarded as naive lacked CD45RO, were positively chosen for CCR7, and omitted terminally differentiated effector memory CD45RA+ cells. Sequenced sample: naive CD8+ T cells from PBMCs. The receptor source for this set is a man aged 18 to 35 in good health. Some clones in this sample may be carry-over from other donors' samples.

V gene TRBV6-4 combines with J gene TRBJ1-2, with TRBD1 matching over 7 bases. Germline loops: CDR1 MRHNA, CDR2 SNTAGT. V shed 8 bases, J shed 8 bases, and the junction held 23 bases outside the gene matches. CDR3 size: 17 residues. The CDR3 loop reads CASAGGGDQTGRRGYTF. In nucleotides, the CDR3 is TGTGCCAGCGCGGGTGGCGGGGATCAGACAGGGAGAAGGGGCTACACCTTC.

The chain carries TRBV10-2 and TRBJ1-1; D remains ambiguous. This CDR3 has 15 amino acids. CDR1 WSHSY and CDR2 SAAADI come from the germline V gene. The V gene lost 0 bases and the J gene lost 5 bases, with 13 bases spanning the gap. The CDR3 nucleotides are TGCGCCAGCAGTGAGTCGCTGAGGGTATGGACTGAAGCTTTCTTT. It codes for CASSESLRVWTEAFF.

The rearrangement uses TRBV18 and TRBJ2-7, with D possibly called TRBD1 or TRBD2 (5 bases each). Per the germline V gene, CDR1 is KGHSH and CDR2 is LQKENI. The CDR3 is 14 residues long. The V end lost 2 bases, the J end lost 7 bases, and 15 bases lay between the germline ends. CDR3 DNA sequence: TGTGCCAGCTCACCAGGCGGCAGGGACGGTGAGCAGTACTTC. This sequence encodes CASSPGGRDGEQYF. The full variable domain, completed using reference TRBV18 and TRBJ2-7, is NAGVMQNPRHLVRRRGQEARLRCSPMKGHSHVYWYRQLPEEGLKFMVYLQKENIIDESGMPKERFSAEFPKEGPSILRIQQVVRGDSAAYFCASSPGGRDGEQYFGPGTRLTVT.

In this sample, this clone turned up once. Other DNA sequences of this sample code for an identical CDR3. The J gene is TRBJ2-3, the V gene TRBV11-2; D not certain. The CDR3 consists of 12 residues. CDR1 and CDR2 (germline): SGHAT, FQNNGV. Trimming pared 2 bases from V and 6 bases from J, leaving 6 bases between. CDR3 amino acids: CASSLRLDTQYF. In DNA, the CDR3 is TGTGCCAGCAGCTTACGACTGGATACGCAGTATTTT.

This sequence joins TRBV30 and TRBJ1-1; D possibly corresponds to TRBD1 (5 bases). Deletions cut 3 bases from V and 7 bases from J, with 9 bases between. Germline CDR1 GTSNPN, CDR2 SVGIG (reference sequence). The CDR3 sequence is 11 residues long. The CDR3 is CAWRWGREAFF. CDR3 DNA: TGTGCCTGGAGATGGGGCCGTGAAGCTTTCTTT.

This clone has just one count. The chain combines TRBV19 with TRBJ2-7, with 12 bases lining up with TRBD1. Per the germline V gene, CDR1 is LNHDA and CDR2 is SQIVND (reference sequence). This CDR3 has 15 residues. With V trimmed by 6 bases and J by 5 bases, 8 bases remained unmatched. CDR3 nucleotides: TGTGCCAGTAGCCCCCGGGACAGGGGGCTCGACGAGCAGTACTTC. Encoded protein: CASSPRDRGLDEQYF.

The chain's CDR3 is CSVEDGVGDGYTF. CDR3 coding DNA: TGCAGCGTTGAAGATGGAGTAGGGGATGGCTACACCTTC. This rearrangement joins TRBV29-1 to TRBJ1-2; D may be TRBD1 (5 bases). V lost 0 bases to trimming and J lost 6 bases, with 11 bases between them. Per the germline V gene, CDR1 is SQVTM and CDR2 is ANQGSEA. The CDR3 has 13 amino acids. Complete variable domain (other parts from reference TRBV29-1 and TRBJ1-2): SAVISQKPSRDICQRGTSLTIQCQVDSQVTMMFWYRQQPGQSLTLIATANQGSEATYESGFVIDKFPISRPNLTFSTLTVSNMSPEDSSIYLCSVEDGVGDGYTFGSGTRLTVV.

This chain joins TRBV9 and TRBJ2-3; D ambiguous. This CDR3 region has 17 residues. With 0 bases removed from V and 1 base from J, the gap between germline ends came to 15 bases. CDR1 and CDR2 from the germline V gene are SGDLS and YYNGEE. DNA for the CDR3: TGTGCCAGCAGCGTAGCTCTACTTACGTACCGCACAGATACGCAGTATTTT. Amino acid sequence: CASSVALLTYRTDTQYF. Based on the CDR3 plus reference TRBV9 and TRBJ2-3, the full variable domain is DSGVTQTPKHLITATGQRVTLRCSPRSGDLSVYWYQQSLDQGLQFLIQYYNGEERAKGNILERFSAQQFPDLHSELNLSSLELGDSALYFCASSVALLTYRTDTQYFGPGTRLTVL.

The CDR3 reads CASSPVGGYNEQFF. CDR3 bases: TGTGCCAGCAGTCCCGTTGGAGGATACAATGAGCAGTTCTTC. The genes are TRBV27 and TRBJ2-1; a possible D gene is TRBD2 (5 bases). The CDR3 spans 14 residues. Germline loops: CDR1 MNHEY, CDR2 SMNVEV (reference sequence). Trimming took off 5 bases at V and 4 bases at J, with 12 bases between the two ends.

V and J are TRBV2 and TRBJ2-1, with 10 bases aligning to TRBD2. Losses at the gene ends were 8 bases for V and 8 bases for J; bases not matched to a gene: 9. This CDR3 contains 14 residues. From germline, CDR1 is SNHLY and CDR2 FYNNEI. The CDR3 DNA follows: TGTGCCAGCTACAAGCGGGAGGGCCTCGATGAGCAGTTCTTC. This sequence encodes CASYKREGLDEQFF.

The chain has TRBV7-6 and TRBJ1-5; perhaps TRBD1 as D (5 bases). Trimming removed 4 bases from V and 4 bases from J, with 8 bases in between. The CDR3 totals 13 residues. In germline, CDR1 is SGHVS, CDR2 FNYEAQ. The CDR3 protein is CASSSGGNQPQHF. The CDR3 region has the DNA TGTGCCAGCAGCTCGGGGGGGAATCAGCCCCAGCATTTT.

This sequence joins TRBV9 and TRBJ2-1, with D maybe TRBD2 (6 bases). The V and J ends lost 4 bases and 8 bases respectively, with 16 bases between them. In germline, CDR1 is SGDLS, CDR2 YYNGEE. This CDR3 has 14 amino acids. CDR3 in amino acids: CASSSFLGSDEQFF. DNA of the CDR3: TGTGCCAGCAGCTCCTTCCTCGGGAGCGATGAGCAGTTCTTC.

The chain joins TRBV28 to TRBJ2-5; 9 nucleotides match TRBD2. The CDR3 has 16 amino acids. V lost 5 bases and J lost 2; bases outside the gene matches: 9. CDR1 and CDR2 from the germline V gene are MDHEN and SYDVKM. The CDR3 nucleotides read TGTGCCAGCAGTGTCTTGACTAGCGGCAGACAAGAGACCCAGTACTTC. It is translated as CASSVLTSGRQETQYF.

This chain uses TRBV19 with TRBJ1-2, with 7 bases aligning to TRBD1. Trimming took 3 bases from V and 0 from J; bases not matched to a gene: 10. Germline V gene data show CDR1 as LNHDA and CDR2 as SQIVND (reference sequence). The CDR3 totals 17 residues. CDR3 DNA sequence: TGTGCCAGTAGTATCCAGACAGGGACAAAAGCTAACTATGGCTACACCTTC. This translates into CASSIQTGTKANYGYTF.

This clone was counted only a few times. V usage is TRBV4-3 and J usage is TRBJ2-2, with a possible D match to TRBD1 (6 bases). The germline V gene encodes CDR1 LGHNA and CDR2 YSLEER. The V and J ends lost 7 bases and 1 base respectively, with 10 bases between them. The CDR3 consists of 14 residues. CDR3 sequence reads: CASTPQGNTGELFF. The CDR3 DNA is TGCGCCAGCACCCCACAGGGGAACACCGGGGAGCTGTTTTTT.

The CDR3 bases are TGCGCCAGCAGTGAGCGGCAGGACATGAACACTGAAGCTTTCTTT. Amino acid sequence: CASSERQDMNTEAFF. The chain combines TRBV10-2 with TRBJ1-1, with D maybe TRBD1 (5 bases). In germline, CDR1 is WSHSY, CDR2 SAAADI. The length of the CDR3 is 15 residues. V was pared by 2 bases and J by 0 bases, with 10 bases between.

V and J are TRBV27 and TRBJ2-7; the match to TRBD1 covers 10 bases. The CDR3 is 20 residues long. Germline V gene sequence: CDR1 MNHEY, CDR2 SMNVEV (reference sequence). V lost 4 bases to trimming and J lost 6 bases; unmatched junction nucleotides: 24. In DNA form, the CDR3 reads TGTGCCAGCAGTTCCCTTCCGGGACAGGGGTCGCACCACAGTTGGGGCGAGCAGTACTTC. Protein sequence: CASSSLPGQGSHHSWGEQYF.

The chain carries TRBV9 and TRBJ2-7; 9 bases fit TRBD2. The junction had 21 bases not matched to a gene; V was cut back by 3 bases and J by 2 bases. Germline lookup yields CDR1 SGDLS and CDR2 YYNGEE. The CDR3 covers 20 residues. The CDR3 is CASSAPRDGRLAAAPYEQYF. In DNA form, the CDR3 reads TGTGCCAGCAGCGCGCCTCGGGACGGTAGACTAGCGGCGGCACCCTACGAGCAGTACTTC.

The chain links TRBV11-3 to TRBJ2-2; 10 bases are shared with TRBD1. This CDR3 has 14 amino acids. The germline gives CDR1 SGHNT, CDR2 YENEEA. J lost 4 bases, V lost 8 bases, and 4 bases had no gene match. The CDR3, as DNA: TGTGCCAGCCGGAGGGACAGGGGCACCGGGGAGCTGTTTTTT. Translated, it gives CASRRDRGTGELFF.

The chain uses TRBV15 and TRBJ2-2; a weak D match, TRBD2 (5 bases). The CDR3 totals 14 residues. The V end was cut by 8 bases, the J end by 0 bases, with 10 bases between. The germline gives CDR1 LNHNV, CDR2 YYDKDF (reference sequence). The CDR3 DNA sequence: TGTGCCACCGGGGAGCGAGCGAACACCGGGGAGCTGTTTTTT. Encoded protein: CATGERANTGELFF.

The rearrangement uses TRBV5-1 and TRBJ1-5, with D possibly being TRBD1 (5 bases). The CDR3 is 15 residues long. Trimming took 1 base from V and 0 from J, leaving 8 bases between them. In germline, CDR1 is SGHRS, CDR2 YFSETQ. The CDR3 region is CASSLTGDSNQPQHF. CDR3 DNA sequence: TGCGCCAGCAGCTTGACAGGAGATAGCAATCAGCCCCAGCATTTT.

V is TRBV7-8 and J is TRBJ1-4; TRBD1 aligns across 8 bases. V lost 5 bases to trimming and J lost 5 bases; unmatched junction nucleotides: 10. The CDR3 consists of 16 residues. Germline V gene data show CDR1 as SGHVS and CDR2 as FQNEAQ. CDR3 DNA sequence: TGTGCCAGCAGCCAGGGGGCGGGAGGGGGAAATGAAAAACTGTTTTTT. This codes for CASSQGAGGGNEKLFF.

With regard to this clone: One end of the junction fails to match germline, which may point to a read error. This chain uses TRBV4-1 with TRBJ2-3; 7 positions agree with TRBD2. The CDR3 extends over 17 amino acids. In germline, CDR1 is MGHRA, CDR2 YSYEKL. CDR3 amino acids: CASSRRLKGGGTDTQYF. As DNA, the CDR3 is TGCGCCAGTAGCCGGAGGCTGAAGGGAGGGGGCACAGATACGCAGTATTTT.

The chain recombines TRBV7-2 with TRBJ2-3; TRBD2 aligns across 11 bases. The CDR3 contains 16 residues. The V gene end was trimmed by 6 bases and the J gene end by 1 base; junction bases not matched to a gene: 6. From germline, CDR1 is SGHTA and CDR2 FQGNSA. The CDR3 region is CASSSRLAGRTDTQYF. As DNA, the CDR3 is TGTGCCAGCAGTTCCAGACTAGCGGGGCGCACAGATACGCAGTATTTT.

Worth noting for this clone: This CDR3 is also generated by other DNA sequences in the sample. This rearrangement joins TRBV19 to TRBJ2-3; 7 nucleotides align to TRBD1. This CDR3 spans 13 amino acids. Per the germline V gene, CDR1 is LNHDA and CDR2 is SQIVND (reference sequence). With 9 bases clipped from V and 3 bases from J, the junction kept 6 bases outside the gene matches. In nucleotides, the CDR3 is TGTGCCAGCGCGGACAGGTCAACAGATACGCAGTATTTT. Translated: CASADRSTDTQYF. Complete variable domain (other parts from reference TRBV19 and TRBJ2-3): DGGITQSPKYLFRKEGQNVTLSCEQNLNHDAMYWYRQDPGQGLRLIYYSQIVNDFQKGDIAEGYSVSREKKESFPLTVTSAQKNPTAFYLCASADRSTDTQYFGPGTRLTVL.

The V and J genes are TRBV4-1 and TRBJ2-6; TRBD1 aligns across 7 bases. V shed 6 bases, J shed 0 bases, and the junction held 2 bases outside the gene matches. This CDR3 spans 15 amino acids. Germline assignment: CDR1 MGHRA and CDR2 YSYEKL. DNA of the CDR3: TGCGCCAGCAGGGACAGGAGCTCTGGGGCCAACGTCCTGACTTTC. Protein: CASRDRSSGANVLTF.